Listed below are T cell receptor beta chains from one sample, sequenced in a study of CD8 T cells in ankylosing spondylitis. Each CDR3 protein gets one entry after TCRdb re-called the 5' RACE reads with MiXCR. Among about 140,000 distinct CDR3 sequences listed, 7% to 9% were seen once. Source material: synovial fluid, either unsorted or a sorted T cell fraction (not recorded which). The receptors originated from a male donor with ankylosing spondylitis. Both conserved end residues are part of each CDR3. A D gene is named only where the DNA matches it firmly. Only part of the rows carry a size: once, few, many, or a class if the clone is expanded.

>TRBJ2-1|TRBV7-3|18|many|TRBD2
TGTGCCAGCAGCTTAAGGAGTGTGGCGGGGGGAACCTACAATGAGCAGTTCTTC
CASSLRSVAGGTYNEQFF
>TRBJ2-1|TRBV27|14|many|TRBD2
TGTGCCAGCATGGGCCTAGCGGGGTCCAATGAGCAGTTCTTC
CASMGLAGSNEQFF
>TRBJ2-3|TRBV29-1|12|.|.
TGCAGCGTTCCCTCTCGGGGGAGCGCGCAGTATTTT
CSVPSRGSAQYF
>TRBJ2-5|TRBV29-1|13|few|.
TGCAGCGTTGAAGGGACGGCTGTGGAGACCCAGTACTTC
CSVEGTAVETQYF
>TRBJ2-1|TRBV3-1|15|.|.
TGTGCCAGCAGCCAGCGGCCCTCGGGGTACAATGAGCAGTTCTTC
CASSQRPSGYNEQFF
>TRBJ1-6|TRBV10-3|16|many|.
TGTGCCACCTCATCGACCAGGAGCTCCTATAATTCACCCCTCCACTTT
CATSSTRSSYNSPLHF
>TRBJ2-1|TRBV7-2|15|many|TRBD2
TGTGCCAGCAGCTTACGGACTAGCGGCTACAATGAGCAGTTCTTC
CASSLRTSGYNEQFF
>TRBJ1-2|TRBV28|15|.|.
TGTGCCAGCACGCTACGGGGGCGTTACGTAGGAGGCTACACCTTC
CASTLRGRYVGGYTF
>TRBJ1-2|TRBV5-1|15|many|.
TGCGCCAGCCGCCTCCTAAACAGCAACAACTATGGCTACACCTTC
CASRLLNSNNYGYTF
>TRBJ1-2|TRBV19|11|.|.
TGTGCCAGTAGACAGCAACGTGGCTACACCTTC
CASRQQRGYTF
>TRBJ2-2|TRBV5-1|16|many|TRBD1
TGCGCCAGCAGCTGGCTGGGGACAGGGGACACCGGGGAGCTGTTTTTT
CASSWLGTGDTGELFF
>TRBJ2-3|TRBV4-3|16|.|TRBD2
TGCGCCAGCAGCCGCCTGTTAGCGGGGAACACAGATACGCAGTATTTT
CASSRLLAGNTDTQYF
>TRBJ2-7|TRBV27|11|.|TRBD2
TGTGCCAGCAGGACTAGCTCCGAGCAGTACTTC
CASRTSSEQYF
>TRBJ2-1|TRBV5-1|15|.|TRBD2
TGCGCCAGCAGCGGGGGACTAGCGGTTAACAATGAGCAGTTCTTC
CASSGGLAVNNEQFF
>TRBJ1-5|TRBV5-6|15|many|.
TGTGCCAGCAGCTTAAGGGTAGGGAGCAATCAGCCCCAGCATTTT
CASSLRVGSNQPQHF
>TRBJ1-1|TRBV28|15|many|.
TGTGCCAGCAGCCGGGGCTTCCTAATGGAGACTGAAGCTTTCTTT
CASSRGFLMETEAFF
>TRBJ2-7|TRBV6-1|13|.|.
TGTGCCAGCAGGGAAGGGAGTTCCTACGAGCAGTACTTC
CASREGSSYEQYF
>TRBJ2-5|TRBV7-2|14|.|.
TGTGCCAGCAGCCCCCGACTATCCGAAGAGACCCAGTACTTC
CASSPRLSEETQYF
>TRBJ2-3|TRBV24-1|21|.|TRBD2
TGTGGCACCAGTTATTCCCGAACCGGGACTAGCGGGAGGGCGCTCACAGATACGCAGTATTTT
CGTSYSRTGTSGRALTDTQYF
>TRBJ1-6|TRBV5-6|14|many|.
TGTGCCAGCAGCTGGAGGGGGGAAAATTCACCCCTCCACTTT
CASSWRGENSPLHF
>TRBJ1-1|TRBV7-6|14|few|.
TGTGCCAGCAGCTTAGTTCCAGAGAACACTGAAGCTTTCTTT
CASSLVPENTEAFF
>TRBJ2-3|TRBV7-2|14|many|.
TGTGCCAGCAGCTTATCTAGGGGCACAGATACGCAGTATTTT
CASSLSRGTDTQYF
>TRBJ2-7|TRBV7-2|13|many|.
TGTGCCAGCAGCCCTCGACGGGGGATCGAGCAGTACTTC
CASSPRRGIEQYF
>TRBJ2-2|TRBV20-1|16|few|.
TGCAGTGCTAGAGAGGGGGCAGGGTCGAACACCGGGGAGCTGTTTTTT
CSAREGAGSNTGELFF
>TRBJ2-3|TRBV18|15|.|TRBD1
TGTGCCAGCTCATCCAATACAGGGGTCACAGATACGCAGTATTTT
CASSSNTGVTDTQYF
>TRBJ1-2|TRBV6-1|13|.|.
TGTGCCAGCAAGGAGGATGCGAGCTATGGCTACACCTTC
CASKEDASYGYTF